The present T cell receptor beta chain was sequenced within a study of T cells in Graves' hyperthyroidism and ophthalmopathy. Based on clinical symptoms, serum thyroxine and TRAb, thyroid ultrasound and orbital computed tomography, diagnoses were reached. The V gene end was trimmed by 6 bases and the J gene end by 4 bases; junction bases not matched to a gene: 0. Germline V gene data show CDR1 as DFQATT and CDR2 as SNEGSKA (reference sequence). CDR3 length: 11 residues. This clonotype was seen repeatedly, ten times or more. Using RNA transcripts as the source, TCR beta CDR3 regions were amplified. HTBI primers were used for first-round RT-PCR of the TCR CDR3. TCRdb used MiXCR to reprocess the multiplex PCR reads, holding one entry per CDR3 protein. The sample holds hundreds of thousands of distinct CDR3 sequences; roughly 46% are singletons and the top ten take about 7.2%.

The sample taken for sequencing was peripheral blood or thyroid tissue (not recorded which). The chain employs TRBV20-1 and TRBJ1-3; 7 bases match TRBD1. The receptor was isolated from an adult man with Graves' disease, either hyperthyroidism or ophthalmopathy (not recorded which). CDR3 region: CSADRGNTIYF. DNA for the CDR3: TGCAGTGCGGACAGGGGAAACACCATATATTTT.